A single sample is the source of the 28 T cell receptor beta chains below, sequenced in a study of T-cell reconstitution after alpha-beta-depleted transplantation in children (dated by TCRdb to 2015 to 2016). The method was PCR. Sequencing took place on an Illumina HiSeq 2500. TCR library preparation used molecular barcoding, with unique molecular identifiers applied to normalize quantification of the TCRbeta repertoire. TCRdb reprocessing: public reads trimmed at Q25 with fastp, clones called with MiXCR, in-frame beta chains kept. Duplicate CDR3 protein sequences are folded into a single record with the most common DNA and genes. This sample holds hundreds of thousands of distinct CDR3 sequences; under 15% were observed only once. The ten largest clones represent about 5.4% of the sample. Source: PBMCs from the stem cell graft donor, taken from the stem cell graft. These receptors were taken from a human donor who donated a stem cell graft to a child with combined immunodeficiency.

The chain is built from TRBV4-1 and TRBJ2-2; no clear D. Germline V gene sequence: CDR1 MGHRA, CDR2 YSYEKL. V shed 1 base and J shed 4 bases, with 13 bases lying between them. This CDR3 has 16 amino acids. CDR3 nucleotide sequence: TGCGCCAGCAGCCAAGCGCCAAACAGACGCACCGGGGAGCTGTTTTTT. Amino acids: CASSQAPNRRTGELFF.

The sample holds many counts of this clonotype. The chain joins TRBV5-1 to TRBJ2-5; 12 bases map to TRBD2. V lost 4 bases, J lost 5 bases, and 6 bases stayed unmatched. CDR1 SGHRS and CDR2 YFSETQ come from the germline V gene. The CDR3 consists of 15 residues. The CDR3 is CASSPTSGSRETQYF. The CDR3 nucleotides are TGCGCCAGCAGCCCGACTAGCGGGAGTAGGGAGACCCAGTACTTC. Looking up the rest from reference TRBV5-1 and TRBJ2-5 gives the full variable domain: KAGVTQTPRYLIKTRGQQVTLSCSPISGHRSVSWYQQTPGQGLQFLFEYFSETQRNKGNFPGRFSGRQFSNSRSEMNVSTLELGDSALYLCASSPTSGSRETQYFGPGTRLLVL.

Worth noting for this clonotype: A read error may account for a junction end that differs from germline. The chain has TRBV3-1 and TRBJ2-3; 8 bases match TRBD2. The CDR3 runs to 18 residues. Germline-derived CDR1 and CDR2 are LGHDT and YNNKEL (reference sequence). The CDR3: CASSSPREGWPSTDTQYF. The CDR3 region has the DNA TGTGCCAGCAGCTCCCCTCGGGAGGGCTGGCCTAGCACAGATACGCAGTATTTC.

Here the CDR3 reads CASSQGIAGNTIYF. CDR3 in DNA: TGTGCCAGCTCACAGGGGATTGCTGGAAACACCATATATTTT. The chain uses TRBV12-3 or TRBV12-4 and TRBJ1-3; 7 nucleotides agree with TRBD1. The CDR3 length is 14 residues. V dropped 8 bases and J dropped 2; count of bases not matched to a gene: 6.

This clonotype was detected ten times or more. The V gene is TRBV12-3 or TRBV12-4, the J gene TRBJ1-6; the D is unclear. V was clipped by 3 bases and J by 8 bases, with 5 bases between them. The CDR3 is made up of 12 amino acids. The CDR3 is CASSLEHSPLHF. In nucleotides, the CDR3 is TGTGCCAGCAGTTTGGAGCATTCACCCCTCCACTTT.

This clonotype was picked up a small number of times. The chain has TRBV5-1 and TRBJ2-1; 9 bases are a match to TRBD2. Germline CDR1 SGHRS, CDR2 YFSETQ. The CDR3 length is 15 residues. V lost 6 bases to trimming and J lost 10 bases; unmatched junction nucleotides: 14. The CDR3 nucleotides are TGCGCCAGCAACGCCGGTGGTAGCGGGAGATCCGAGCAGTTCTTC. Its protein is CASNAGGSGRSEQFF.

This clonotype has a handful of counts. This chain's CDR3 is CASSLSGRWTEAFF. CDR3 bases: TGTGCCAGCAGCTTGTCGGGCCGGTGGACTGAAGCTTTCTTT. The V gene is TRBV5-5, the J gene TRBJ1-1, with unresolved D. Per germline, CDR1 SGHKS and CDR2 YYEKEE (reference sequence). Trimming took off 1 base at V and 5 bases at J, with 12 bases between the two ends. The CDR3 is 14 amino acids.

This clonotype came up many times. Written as DNA, the CDR3 is TGTGCCAGCAGCTATCGGACTAGCGGGAAAGAGAGAGAGACCCAGTACTTC. It specifies CASSYRTSGKERETQYF. The chain is built from TRBV6-5 and TRBJ2-5; TRBD2 matches at 12 bases. This CDR3 has 17 residues. Germline-derived CDR1 and CDR2 are MNHEY and SVGAGI. V was pared by 6 bases and J by 4 bases, with 12 bases of the junction left unmatched.

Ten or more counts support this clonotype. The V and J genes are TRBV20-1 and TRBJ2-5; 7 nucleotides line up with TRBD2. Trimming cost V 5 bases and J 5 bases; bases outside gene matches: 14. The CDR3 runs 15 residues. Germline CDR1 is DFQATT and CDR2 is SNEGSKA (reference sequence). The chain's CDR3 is CSASIAGLKGETQYF. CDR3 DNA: TGCAGTGCTTCTATAGCGGGCCTAAAGGGGGAGACCCAGTACTTC.

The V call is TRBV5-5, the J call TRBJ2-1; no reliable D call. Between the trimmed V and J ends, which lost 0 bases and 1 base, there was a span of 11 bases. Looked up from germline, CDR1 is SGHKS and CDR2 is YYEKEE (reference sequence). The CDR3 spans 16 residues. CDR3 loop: CASSLGPARSYNEQFF. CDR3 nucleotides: TGTGCCAGCAGCTTGGGGCCAGCTAGATCCTACAATGAGCAGTTCTTC.

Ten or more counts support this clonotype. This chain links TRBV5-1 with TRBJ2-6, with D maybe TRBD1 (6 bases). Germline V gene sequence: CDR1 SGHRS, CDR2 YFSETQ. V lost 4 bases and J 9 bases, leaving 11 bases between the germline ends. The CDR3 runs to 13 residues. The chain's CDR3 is CASSMDSVNVLTF. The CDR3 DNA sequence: TGCGCCAGCAGCATGGACAGCGTCAACGTCCTGACTTTC. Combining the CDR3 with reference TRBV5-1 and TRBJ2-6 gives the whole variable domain KAGVTQTPRYLIKTRGQQVTLSCSPISGHRSVSWYQQTPGQGLQFLFEYFSETQRNKGNFPGRFSGRQFSNSRSEMNVSTLELGDSALYLCASSMDSVNVLTFGAGSRLTVL.

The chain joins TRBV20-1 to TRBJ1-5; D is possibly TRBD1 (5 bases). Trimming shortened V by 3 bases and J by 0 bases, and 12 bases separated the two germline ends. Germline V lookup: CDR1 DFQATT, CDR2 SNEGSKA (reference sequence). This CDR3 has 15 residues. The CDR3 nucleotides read TGCAGTGCTAGCCGGACAAAGTATAGCAATCAGCCCCAGCATTTT. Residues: CSASRTKYSNQPQHF.

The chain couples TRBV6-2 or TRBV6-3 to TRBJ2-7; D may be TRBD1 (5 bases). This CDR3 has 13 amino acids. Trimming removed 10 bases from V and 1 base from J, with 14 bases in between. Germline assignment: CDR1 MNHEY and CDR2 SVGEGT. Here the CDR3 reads CATELDISYEQYF. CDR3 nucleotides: TGTGCCACCGAACTGGACATATCCTACGAGCAGTACTTC.

The CDR3 nucleotides read TGTGCCAGCAGCTTAAATGGAGGGAACACCGGGGAGCTGTTTTTT. Its translation: CASSLNGGNTGELFF. The chain employs TRBV7-3 and TRBJ2-2, with D perhaps matching TRBD2 (5 bases). V was trimmed by 1 base and J by 1 base, leaving 7 bases between them. Germline V lookup: CDR1 SGHTA, CDR2 FQGTGA. CDR3 length equals 15 residues.

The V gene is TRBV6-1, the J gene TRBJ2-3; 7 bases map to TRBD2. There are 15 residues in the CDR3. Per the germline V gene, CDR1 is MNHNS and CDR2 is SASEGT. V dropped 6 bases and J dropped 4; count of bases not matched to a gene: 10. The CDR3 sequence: CASRGAGRLADTQYF. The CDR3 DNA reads TGTGCCAGCAGGGGAGCGGGGCGGTTGGCAGATACGCAGTATTTT.

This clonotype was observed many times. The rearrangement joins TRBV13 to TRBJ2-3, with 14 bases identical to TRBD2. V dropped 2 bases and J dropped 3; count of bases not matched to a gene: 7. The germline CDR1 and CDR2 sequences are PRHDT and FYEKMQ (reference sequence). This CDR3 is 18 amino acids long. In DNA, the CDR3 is TGTGCCAGCAGCTTACCCGGGACTAGCGGGAGTTCTACAGATACGCAGTATTTT. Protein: CASSLPGTSGSSTDTQYF. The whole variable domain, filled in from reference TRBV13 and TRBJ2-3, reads AAGVIQSPRHLIKEKRETATLKCYPIPRHDTVYWYQQGPGQDPQFLISFYEKMQSDKGSIPDRFSAQQFSDYHSELNMSSLELGDSALYFCASSLPGTSGSSTDTQYFGPGTRLTVL.

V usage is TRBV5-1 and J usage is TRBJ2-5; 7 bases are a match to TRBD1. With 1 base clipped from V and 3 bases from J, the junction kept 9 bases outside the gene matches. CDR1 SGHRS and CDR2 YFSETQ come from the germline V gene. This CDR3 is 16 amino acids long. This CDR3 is CASSLTPTGIEETQYF. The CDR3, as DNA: TGCGCCAGCAGCTTGACCCCGACAGGGATTGAAGAGACCCAGTACTTC.

The CDR3: CASSYSWQFHYNEQFF. The CDR3 nucleotides read TGTGCCAGCAGTTACTCTTGGCAGTTCCACTACAATGAGCAGTTCTTC. The V call is TRBV6-5, the J call TRBJ2-1; D ambiguous. The ends were cut back, 0 bases at V and 3 bases at J, with 12 bases in the middle. This CDR3 spans 16 amino acids. CDR1 is MNHEY, CDR2 SVGAGI, per germline.

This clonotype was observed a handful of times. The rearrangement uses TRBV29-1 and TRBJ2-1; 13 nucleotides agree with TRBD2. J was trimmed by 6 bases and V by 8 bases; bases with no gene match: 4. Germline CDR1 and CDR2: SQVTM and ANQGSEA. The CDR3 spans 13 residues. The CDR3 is CSSGTSGINEQFF. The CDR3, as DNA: TGCAGCTCCGGGACTAGCGGGATCAATGAGCAGTTCTTC.

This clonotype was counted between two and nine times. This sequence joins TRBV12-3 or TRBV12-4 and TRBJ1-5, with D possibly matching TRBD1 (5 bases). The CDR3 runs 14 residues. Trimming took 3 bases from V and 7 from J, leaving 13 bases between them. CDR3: CASSFRGEQQPQHF. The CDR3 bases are TGTGCCAGCAGTTTCCGGGGGGAACAGCAGCCCCAGCATTTT.

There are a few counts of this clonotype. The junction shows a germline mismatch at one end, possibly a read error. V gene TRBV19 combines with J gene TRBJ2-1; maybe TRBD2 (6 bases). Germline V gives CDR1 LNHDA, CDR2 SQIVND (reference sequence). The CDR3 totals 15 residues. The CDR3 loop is CASRIAESSYNEQFF. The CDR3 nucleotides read TGTGCCAGTAGAATAGCGGAGAGCTCCTACAATGAGCAGTTCTTC.

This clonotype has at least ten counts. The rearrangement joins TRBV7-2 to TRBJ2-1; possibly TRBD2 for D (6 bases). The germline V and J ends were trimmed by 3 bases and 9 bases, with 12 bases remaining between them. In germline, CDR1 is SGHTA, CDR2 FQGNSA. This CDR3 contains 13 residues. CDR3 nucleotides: TGTGCCAGCAGCTTTACGGGAGCGGGTGAGCAGTTCTTC. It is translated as CASSFTGAGEQFF.

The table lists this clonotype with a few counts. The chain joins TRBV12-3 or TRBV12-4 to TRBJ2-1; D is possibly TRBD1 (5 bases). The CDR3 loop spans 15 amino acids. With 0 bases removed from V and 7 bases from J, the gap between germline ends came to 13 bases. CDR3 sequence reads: CASSLAWGRGNEQFF. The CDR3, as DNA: TGTGCCAGCAGTTTAGCGTGGGGCCGTGGAAATGAGCAGTTCTTC.

The CDR3 region has the DNA TGTGCCAGCAGAGGAATTTGGGCCCACCAGGGCTCCTCTGGAAACACCATATATTTT. This codes for CASRGIWAHQGSSGNTIYF. The V call is TRBV6-1, the J call TRBJ1-3; a weak D match, TRBD1 (5 bases). There are 19 residues in the CDR3. CDR1 MNHNS and CDR2 SASEGT come from the germline V gene. The germline V and J ends were trimmed by 6 bases and 0 bases, with 24 bases remaining between them.

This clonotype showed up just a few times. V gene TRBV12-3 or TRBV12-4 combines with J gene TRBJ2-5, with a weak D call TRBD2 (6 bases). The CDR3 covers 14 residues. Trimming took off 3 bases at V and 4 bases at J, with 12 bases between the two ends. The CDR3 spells CASSFWGGLETQYF. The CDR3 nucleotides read TGTGCCAGCAGTTTTTGGGGAGGTCTAGAGACCCAGTACTTC.

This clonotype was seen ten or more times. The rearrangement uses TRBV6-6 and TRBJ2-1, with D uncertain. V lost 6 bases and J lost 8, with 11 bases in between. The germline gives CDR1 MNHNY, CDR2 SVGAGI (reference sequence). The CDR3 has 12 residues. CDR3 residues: CASRYTGDEQFF. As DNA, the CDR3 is TGTGCCAGCAGATATACCGGCGATGAGCAGTTCTTC.

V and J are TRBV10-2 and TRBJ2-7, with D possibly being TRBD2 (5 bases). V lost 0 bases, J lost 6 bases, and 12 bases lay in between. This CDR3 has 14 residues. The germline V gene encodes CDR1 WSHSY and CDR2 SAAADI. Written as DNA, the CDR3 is TGCGCCAGCAGTGAGTCGACTATCTTAGGCGAGCAGTACTTC. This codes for CASSESTILGEQYF.

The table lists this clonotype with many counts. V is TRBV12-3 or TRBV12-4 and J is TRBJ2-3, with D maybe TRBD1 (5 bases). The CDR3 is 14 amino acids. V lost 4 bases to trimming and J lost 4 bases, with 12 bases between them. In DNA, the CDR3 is TGTGCCAGCAGTTACCTTAGGGGCGCAGATACGCAGTATTTT. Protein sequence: CASSYLRGADTQYF.